This T cell receptor (beta chain) was identified in a study of shared clonotypes between healthy human individuals. CDR1 and CDR2 from the germline V gene are SGHRS and YFSETQ. CDR3 length: 15 amino acids. V lost 4 bases and J lost 3, with 17 bases in between. The authors loaded about 200 ng DNA, 30,000 to 35,000 T cell genomes, into sorted-subset replicate PCRs. Sequencing used immunoSEQ multiplex PCR; TCRdb keeps in-frame clones, though not all of them. The repertoire holds about 1.5 million clones, around 98% seen once, with 0.45% in the top ten. The origin of this receptor is a man aged 25-45 years in good health. The sequencing sample was made of naive CD4+ T cells sorted from blood. Described subset: CD45RA+ positively selected. The J gene is TRBJ2-7, the V gene TRBV5-1; D ambiguous. CDR3 nucleotides: TGCGCCAGCAGCCTCACGGTAGGACCCGACTACGAGCAGTACTTC. This codes for CASSLTVGPDYEQYF.